What follows are 18 T cell receptor beta chains derived from one specimen sequenced in a study of blood T cell repertoires in COVID-19. The data were produced by immunoSEQ multiplex PCR, yet TCRdb's version contains in-frame clones alone and is incomplete. The table has roughly 43,000 clones, roughly 88% seen once. Sequencing input: peripheral blood. The source of these receptors is a man aged 60 to 69 with active COVID-19.

In its sample, this clone was seen once. V gene TRBV4-1 combines with J gene TRBJ1-3; D is perhaps TRBD1 (5 bases). This CDR3 is 15 amino acids long. Between the trimmed V and J ends, which lost 4 bases and 1 base, there was a span of 11 bases. Germline V gene sequence: CDR1 MGHRA, CDR2 YSYEKL. The CDR3 nucleotides are TGCGCCAGCAGCCTAGGAGGGGCGTCTGGAAACACCATATATTTT. It translates to CASSLGGASGNTIYF.

The genes are TRBV4-1 and TRBJ2-5; D might be TRBD2 (5 bases). From germline, CDR1 is MGHRA and CDR2 YSYEKL. The CDR3 has 13 residues. Deletions cut 4 bases from V and 5 bases from J, with 11 bases between. The CDR3 coding sequence is TGCGCCAGCAGCCCCCTCCGCGGGGAGACCCAGTACTTC. This encodes CASSPLRGETQYF.

The gene calls are TRBV30 and TRBJ1-2; 7 positions agree with TRBD1. Trimming cost V 4 bases and J 3 bases; bases outside gene matches: 5. From germline, CDR1 is GTSNPN and CDR2 SVGIG (reference sequence). There are 13 residues in the CDR3. The CDR3 loop reads CAWTRTGHYGYTF. The CDR3 nucleotides read TGTGCCTGGACTAGGACAGGCCACTATGGCTACACCTTC. Filled out from reference TRBV30 and TRBJ1-2, the complete variable domain reads SQTIHQWPATLVQPVGSPLSLECTVEGTSNPNLYWYRQAAGRGLQLLFYSVGIGQISSEVPQNLSASRPQDRQFILSSKKLLLSDSGFYLCAWTRTGHYGYTFGSGTRLTVV.

The chain uses TRBV6-1 and TRBJ2-7; 8 nucleotides match TRBD2. The ends lost 1 base at V and 4 bases at J; junction bases unmatched: 3. The CDR3 covers 14 residues. CDR1 MNHNS and CDR2 SASEGT come from the germline V gene. CDR3 loop: CASSEVGLEYEQYF. Written as DNA, the CDR3 is TGTGCCAGCAGTGAAGTGGGACTAGAGTACGAGCAGTACTTC.

This clone was counted a single time. V gene TRBV19 combines with J gene TRBJ2-5, with D hard to call. V was trimmed by 3 bases and J by 4 bases, leaving 9 bases between them. This CDR3 spans 13 amino acids. The germline V gene encodes CDR1 LNHDA and CDR2 SQIVND (reference sequence). The CDR3 protein is CASSISKRETQYF. The CDR3 DNA follows: TGTGCCAGTAGTATCTCCAAGAGAGAGACCCAGTACTTC. Based on the CDR3 plus reference TRBV19 and TRBJ2-5, the full variable domain is DGGITQSPKYLFRKEGQNVTLSCEQNLNHDAMYWYRQDPGQGLRLIYYSQIVNDFQKGDIAEGYSVSREKKESFPLTVTSAQKNPTAFYLCASSISKRETQYFGPGTRLLVL.

This chain connects TRBV6-1 to TRBJ1-3; no clear D gene. Germline values: CDR1 MNHNS, CDR2 SASEGT. Trimming removed 2 bases at V and 4 bases at J, with 15 bases between. CDR3 length: 16 amino acids. The CDR3 nucleotides read TGTGCCAGCAGTGAATATCCGGGGTGGTCAGGAAACACCATATATTTT. Translated: CASSEYPGWSGNTIYF.

The chain carries TRBV5-1 and TRBJ2-3; D is unclear. Looked up from germline, CDR1 is SGHRS and CDR2 is YFSETQ. Trimming took 5 bases from V and 2 from J, leaving 15 bases between them. CDR3 length: 15 amino acids. The CDR3 reads CASSEAAPYTDTQYF. The DNA of the CDR3 is TGCGCCAGCAGTGAAGCCGCTCCTTACACAGATACGCAGTATTTT.

This chain uses TRBV27 with TRBJ1-6, with TRBD1 matching 8 bases. The CDR3 is made up of 15 amino acids. Germline CDR1 and CDR2: MNHEY and SMNVEV (reference sequence). J gave up 6 bases and V 2 bases, and 3 bases lay outside the gene matches. The chain's CDR3 is CASSLDRGVNSPLHF. The DNA of the CDR3 is TGTGCCAGCAGTTTAGACAGGGGAGTTAATTCACCCCTCCACTTT.

The J gene is TRBJ2-3, the V gene TRBV5-6; D may be TRBD1 (5 bases). V lost 0 bases and J lost 6, with 14 bases in between. The CDR3 covers 15 residues. The germline gives CDR1 SGHDT, CDR2 YYEEEE. CDR3 sequence: CASSLAPGSRDTQYF. CDR3 nucleotide sequence: TGTGCCAGCAGCTTGGCCCCAGGGTCCAGGGATACGCAGTATTTT.

The chain employs TRBV27 and TRBJ2-1; TRBD2 agrees at 8 bases. The CDR3 covers 16 residues. Germline values: CDR1 MNHEY, CDR2 SMNVEV (reference sequence). V was pared by 5 bases and J by 0 bases, with 6 bases of the junction left unmatched. In DNA, the CDR3 is TGTGCCAGCAGTACTTCACTAGCGGCCTCCTACAATGAGCAGTTCTTC. Its protein is CASSTSLAASYNEQFF.

This clone was picked up a small number of times. The V and J genes are TRBV4-1 and TRBJ2-7; 8 nucleotides agree with TRBD2. The CDR3 covers 16 residues. Germline CDR1 and CDR2: MGHRA and YSYEKL. With 0 bases clipped from V and 5 bases from J, the junction kept 9 bases outside the gene matches. CDR3 amino acids: CASSQETGLVNDEQYF. The DNA for the CDR3 is TGCGCCAGCAGCCAAGAGACGGGACTAGTTAACGACGAGCAGTACTTC.

The chain uses TRBV2 and TRBJ1-2; TRBD1 matches at 9 bases. Trimming removed 8 bases from V and 4 bases from J; junction bases left unmatched: 5. This CDR3 region has 13 residues. The germline gives CDR1 SNHLY, CDR2 FYNNEI. The CDR3 loop is CASGDRGVYGYTF. The CDR3 DNA sequence: TGTGCCAGCGGAGACAGGGGGGTCTATGGCTACACCTTC. The complete variable domain, with remaining parts taken from reference TRBV2 and TRBJ1-2, reads EPEVTQTPSHQVTQMGQEVILRCVPISNHLYFYWYRQILGQKVEFLVSFYNNEISEKSEIFDDQFSVERPDGSNFTLKIRSTKLEDSAMYFCASGDRGVYGYTFGSGTRLTVV.

This chain connects TRBV2 to TRBJ1-5, with TRBD1 matching over 9 bases. Germline lookup yields CDR1 SNHLY and CDR2 FYNNEI. The CDR3 runs 14 residues. V shed 6 bases and J 3 bases; nucleotides not matched to a gene: 3. CDR3 nucleotides: TGTGCCAGCAGCAAACAGGGGGCCAATCAGCCCCAGCATTTT. This sequence encodes CASSKQGANQPQHF.

V is TRBV6-5 and J is TRBJ2-5, with TRBD2 matching over 14 bases. This CDR3 has 16 amino acids. Germline CDR1 and CDR2: MNHEY and SVGAGI. With 4 bases clipped from V and 2 bases from J, the junction kept 3 bases outside the gene matches. The CDR3 here is CASSLGLAGAQETQYF. DNA of the CDR3: TGTGCCAGCAGTTTGGGACTAGCGGGAGCTCAAGAGACCCAGTACTTC.

This clone was seen just once. The gene calls are TRBV6-5 and TRBJ1-2, with 9 bases fitting TRBD1. The J segment lost 4 bases and the V segment lost 5 bases, leaving 5 bases of the junction unmatched. The CDR3 sequence is 14 residues long. Germline loops: CDR1 MNHEY, CDR2 SVGAGI. The CDR3 nucleotides read TGTGCCAGCAGTCCCTCGACAGGGGGCTATGGCTACACCTTC. Amino acid sequence: CASSPSTGGYGYTF.

The chain joins TRBV9 to TRBJ2-2, with a tentative D call TRBD2 (7 bases). Trimming took 7 bases from V and 4 from J, leaving 17 bases between them. In germline, CDR1 is SGDLS, CDR2 YYNGEE. The CDR3 totals 15 residues. The CDR3 DNA sequence: TGTGCCAGCGGACCCGGGGGGCAGCCCACCGGGGAGCTGTTTTTT. This sequence encodes CASGPGGQPTGELFF. Full variable domain (missing parts from reference TRBV9 and TRBJ2-2): DSGVTQTPKHLITATGQRVTLRCSPRSGDLSVYWYQQSLDQGLQFLIQYYNGEERAKGNILERFSAQQFPDLHSELNLSSLELGDSALYFCASGPGGQPTGELFFGEGSRLTVL.

This chain links TRBV18 with TRBJ1-1; D ambiguous. V was pared by 2 bases and J by 2 bases, with 6 bases between. Germline V gene lookup returns CDR1 KGHSH and CDR2 LQKENI. The CDR3 is made up of 13 amino acids. CDR3 coding DNA: TGTGCCAGCTCACCAGCGGGAAACACTGAAGCTTTCTTT. This gives the protein CASSPAGNTEAFF.

V usage is TRBV5-6 and J usage is TRBJ2-7; no firm D call. Looked up from germline, CDR1 is SGHDT and CDR2 is YYEEEE. The germline V and J ends were trimmed by 0 bases and 6 bases, with 4 bases remaining between them. This CDR3 is built from 11 residues. CDR3 sequence: CASSLDLEQYF. DNA for the CDR3: TGTGCCAGCAGCTTGGATCTCGAGCAGTACTTC.